This TCR beta chain originates from a study of cytotoxic CD8 clonotypes in ibrutinib-treated CLL. Whole-study context: By median around 66 months, about 12 had progressed and about 15 stayed remitted; responses had been 2 complete and about 24 partial.

Whole-study results and caveats: Relative to age-matched healthy donors, clonality at baseline was higher, and it tracked circulating CD8+ T-cell counts. Having risen at ibrutinib response, clonality had fallen back toward baseline by progression.

As to this clone: The antigen is not known.

There are 14 residues in the CDR3. Germline-derived CDR1 and CDR2 are SGHNT and YYREEE (reference sequence). The ends were cut back, 4 bases at V and 0 bases at J, with 10 bases in the middle. Investigators sought sequencing depths of between 1 in 200,000 and 1 in 1 million T cells. Only in-frame clones appear in the TCRdb table, and some are missing; sequencing was by immunoSEQ multiplex PCR. The repertoire holds some 140,000 clones, with around 84% as singletons. Specimen: PBMCs, collected after 24 months of ibrutinib treatment. This receptor was identified in a human donor with chronic lymphocytic leukemia. The chain links TRBV5-4 to TRBJ1-1; D might be TRBD1 (6 bases). The CDR3 DNA sequence: TGTGCCAGCAGCCAACAGGGACTGAACACTGAAGCTTTCTTT. Translating gives CASSQQGLNTEAFF.